This T cell receptor beta chain was found in a study of blood T cell repertoires in COVID-19. About the study: From the United States, Italy and Spain came samples of acute and convalescent COVID-19. PBMCs, B-cell-depleted T cells, or T cells provided the cDNA or gDNA that made up the material.

Germline V gene sequence: CDR1 MNHEY, CDR2 SMNVEV (reference sequence). V lost 6 bases to trimming and J lost 5 bases, with 20 bases between them. The CDR3 has 15 residues. In the source study's methods: For nucleated cells, counts were estimated from reference gene primer amplification. TCRdb's copy holds only in-frame clones and misses some; the assay was immunoSEQ multiplex PCR. From that table come the V and J calls and clone size; the DNA was used to work out D and trimming. Among 63,000 or so clones listed, over 80% were seen once. Material: peripheral blood. This rearrangement joins TRBV27 to TRBJ2-7; D perhaps matches TRBD1 (6 bases). This receptor was taken from a human donor in a cohort sampled during active COVID-19. The CDR3 protein is CASSARWTVEDEQYF. The CDR3 region has the DNA TGTGCCAGCAGCGCACGATGGACAGTGGAGGACGAGCAGTACTTC.